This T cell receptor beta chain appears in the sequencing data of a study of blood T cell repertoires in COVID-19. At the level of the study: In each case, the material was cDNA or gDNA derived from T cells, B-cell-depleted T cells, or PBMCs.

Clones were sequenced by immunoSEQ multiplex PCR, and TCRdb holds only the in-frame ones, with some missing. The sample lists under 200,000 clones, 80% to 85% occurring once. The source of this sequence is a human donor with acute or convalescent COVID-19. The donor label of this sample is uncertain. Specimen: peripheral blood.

The CDR3 nucleotides read TGTGCCACCAGCGTTGGAGCTCCACCCCTCCACTTT. Translated: CATSVGAPPLHF. The chain is built from TRBV15 and TRBJ1-6; no definite D call. V was clipped by 5 bases and J by 11 bases, with 10 bases between them. CDR1 LNHNV and CDR2 YYDKDF come from the germline V gene (reference sequence). The CDR3 is made up of 12 amino acids. Using reference TRBV15 and TRBJ1-6 for the parts outside the CDR3, the full variable domain is DAMVIQNPRYQVTQFGKPVTLSCSQTLNHNVMYWYQQKSSQAPKLLFHYYDKDFNNEADTPDNFQSRRPNTSFCFLDIRSPGLGDTAMYLCATSVGAPPLHFGNGTRLTVT.